The 2 T cell receptor beta chains reported below all come from one sample, sequenced in a study of T cell responses to AZD1222 COVID-19 vaccine (dated by TCRdb to the early 2020s). Taken with the paper, the label for time point translates to: about 28 days (+/-7) after the second vaccine dose. Library creation used the immunoSEQ multiplex PCR assay. The clones in this table, taken by TCRdb from immuneACCESS, are in-frame only. Not every clone is retained; where verified, under half of the shortfall comes from an unresolved V gene, and the cause of the rest is unknown. In all, the sample holds 69,000 or so clones, and nearly 90% of those were seen once. Approximately 1.3% of the sample rests with the top ten. Specimen: peripheral blood, collected 28 days after the second AZD1222 dose. The receptor set was obtained from an adult who received the AZD1222 COVID-19 vaccine.

The sample holds a few counts of this clone. The chain links TRBV11-2 to TRBJ1-5; D gene uncertain. Germline CDR1 and CDR2: SGHAT and FQNNGV. V lost 1 base and J 0 bases, leaving 7 bases between the germline ends. This CDR3 is built from 15 residues. The DNA of the CDR3 is TGTGCCAGCAGCTTAGCCCCACTTAGCAATCAGCCCCAGCATTTT. Its protein is CASSLAPLSNQPQHF.

The V gene is TRBV19, the J gene TRBJ1-5, with TRBD1 matching over 7 bases. The CDR3 runs to 17 residues. Unmatched junction bases numbered 11, after V lost 6 bases and J lost 0 bases. CDR1 LNHDA and CDR2 SQIVND come from the germline V gene (reference sequence). CDR3 sequence reads: CASSPTGTYYSNQPQHF. CDR3 coding DNA: TGTGCCAGTAGCCCGACAGGGACCTATTATAGCAATCAGCCCCAGCATTTT. The whole variable domain, filled in from reference TRBV19 and TRBJ1-5, reads DGGITQSPKYLFRKEGQNVTLSCEQNLNHDAMYWYRQDPGQGLRLIYYSQIVNDFQKGDIAEGYSVSREKKESFPLTVTSAQKNPTAFYLCASSPTGTYYSNQPQHFGDGTRLSIL.